Here is one T cell receptor (beta chain) with its context. The antigen is unknown. This specimen belongs to a study of CD8+ T cells in alopecia areata. The overall study: Treatment comprised oral tofacitinib, 5 to 10 mg twice daily, in treated patients. Overall study results and limits: Lesional scalp displayed greater clonality than normal scalp, most notably in alopecia totalis/universalis.

Lesional scalp punch biopsies and peripheral blood were collected from alopecia areata patients. The CDR3 has 15 amino acids. Germline-derived CDR1 and CDR2 are PRHDT and FYEKMQ (reference sequence). Trimming left V 3 bases short and J 3 bases short, with 15 bases between. cDNA serving as the sequencing template came from extracted, reverse transcribed RNA. The data were produced by immunoSEQ multiplex PCR, yet TCRdb's version contains in-frame clones alone and is incomplete. The sample lists almost 250,000 clones; 67% were seen once. The J gene is TRBJ2-7, the V gene TRBV13; possible D gene TRBD2, 6 bases. The receptor comes from a human donor with alopecia areata. The sequencing here drew on CD4+ T cells sorted from blood, taken at week 0. The CDR3 DNA follows: TGTGCCAGCAGCTTTTCCCCGGGACTCAACTACGAGCAGTACTTC. Translation gives CASSFSPGLNYEQYF. The full variable domain, completed using reference TRBV13 and TRBJ2-7, is AAGVIQSPRHLIKEKRETATLKCYPIPRHDTVYWYQQGPGQDPQFLISFYEKMQSDKGSIPDRFSAQQFSDYHSELNMSSLELGDSALYFCASSFSPGLNYEQYFGPGTRLTVT.